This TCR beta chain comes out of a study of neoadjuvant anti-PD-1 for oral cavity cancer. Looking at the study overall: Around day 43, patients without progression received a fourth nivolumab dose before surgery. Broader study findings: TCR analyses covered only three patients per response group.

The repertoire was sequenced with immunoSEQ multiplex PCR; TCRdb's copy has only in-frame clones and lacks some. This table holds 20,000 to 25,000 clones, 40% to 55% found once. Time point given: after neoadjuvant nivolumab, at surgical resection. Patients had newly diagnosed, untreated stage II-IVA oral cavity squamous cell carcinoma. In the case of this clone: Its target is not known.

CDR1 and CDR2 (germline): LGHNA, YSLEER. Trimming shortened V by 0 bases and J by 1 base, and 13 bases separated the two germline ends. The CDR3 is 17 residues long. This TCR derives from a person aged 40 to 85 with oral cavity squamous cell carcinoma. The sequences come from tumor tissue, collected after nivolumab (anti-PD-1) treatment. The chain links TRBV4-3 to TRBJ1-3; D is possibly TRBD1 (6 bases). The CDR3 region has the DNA TGCGCCAGCAGCCAAGAACCCCCGGGGGCGTCTGGAAACACCATATATTTT. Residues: CASSQEPPGASGNTIYF.